Below, 29 T cell receptor beta chains from the same sample are listed, as sequenced in a study of human T cells and chemical hapten exposure. TCRdb independently ran MiXCR on the RACE reads; one entry per CDR3 protein. The sample consists of approximately 57,000 distinct CDR3 sequences, more than 8% of them appearing once. Stated time point: pre-sensitization, week 0. Stated treatment: therapeutic diphenylcyclopropenone sensitization with weekly scalp DPC. The sequences come from whole blood, collected in connection with sensitization to the hapten diphenylcyclopropenone (DPC). The source of these receptors is a man aged 40-50 years with alopecia areata. Some clones in this sample may be carry-over from other donors' samples.

In its sample, this clonotype was seen many times. The CDR3 protein is CASSQEFGDSYNEQFF. The CDR3 nucleotides are TGTGCCAGCAGCCAAGAATTTGGGGACTCCTACAATGAGCAGTTCTTC. The gene calls are TRBV3-1 and TRBJ2-1; D is ambiguous. Trimming stripped 0 bases from V and 0 bases from J, with 9 bases between. CDR1 LGHDT and CDR2 YNNKEL come from the germline V gene (reference sequence). This CDR3 contains 16 residues.

The table lists this clonotype with many counts. V and J are TRBV7-2 and TRBJ2-2; 10 bases map to TRBD1. The CDR3 loop spans 14 amino acids. After removal of 3 bases from V and 5 bases from J, the junction contained 0 bases not matched to a gene. CDR1 SGHTA and CDR2 FQGNSA come from the germline V gene. CDR3: CASSLGQGTGELFF. The CDR3 nucleotides read TGTGCCAGCAGCTTGGGACAGGGGACCGGGGAGCTGTTTTTT.

This clonotype was seen more than once but under ten times. At one of its ends the junction is not consistent with the germline gene, which may arise from a read error. The gene calls are TRBV7-9 and TRBJ2-6; D not resolved. This CDR3 contains 15 residues. Per germline, CDR1 SEHNR and CDR2 FQNEAQ (reference sequence). CDR3 amino acids: CASALENSGVNVLTF. The CDR3 DNA sequence: TGTGCCAGCGCCCTTGAAAACTCTGGGGTCAACGTCCTGACTTTC.

The rearrangement uses TRBV20-1 and TRBJ2-6; 8 bases fit TRBD1. There are 16 residues in the CDR3. Germline-derived CDR1 and CDR2 are DFQATT and SNEGSKA (reference sequence). V trimming: 7 bases; J trimming: 0 bases; junction bases outside the gene matches: 8. CDR3 sequence reads: CSVRGQGRSGANVLTF. The CDR3, as DNA: TGCAGTGTCCGCGGACAGGGACGCTCTGGGGCCAACGTCCTGACTTTC.

The chain links TRBV14 to TRBJ2-1; TRBD2 matches at 9 bases. In germline, CDR1 is SGHDN, CDR2 FVKESK. CDR3 length equals 16 residues. V lost 0 bases, J lost 7 bases, and 7 bases stayed unmatched. The CDR3 region is CASSQDLASGTNEQFF. The CDR3 coding sequence is TGTGCCAGCAGCCAAGATCTAGCTAGCGGGACGAATGAGCAGTTCTTC. Looking up the rest from reference TRBV14 and TRBJ2-1 gives the full variable domain: EAGVTQFPSHSVIEKGQTVTLRCDPISGHDNLYWYRRVMGKEIKFLLHFVKESKQDESGMPNNRFLAERTGGTYSTLKVQPAELEDSGVYFCASSQDLASGTNEQFFGPGTRLTVL.

This clonotype was seen repeatedly, ten times or more. The chain has TRBV20-1 and TRBJ2-3, with TRBD2 matching 7 bases. The CDR3 is 15 amino acids. The germline gives CDR1 DFQATT, CDR2 SNEGSKA (reference sequence). Trimming removed 3 bases from V and 0 bases from J; junction bases left unmatched: 6. The CDR3 DNA reads as TGCAGTGCTAGGAGTCTAGCGGCTAGCACAGATACGCAGTATTTT. This sequence encodes CSARSLAASTDTQYF.

The genes are TRBV3-1 and TRBJ2-5; 8 bases fit TRBD2. CDR3 length: 15 residues. Trimming removed 4 bases from V and 2 bases from J; junction bases left unmatched: 6. Per the germline V gene, CDR1 is LGHDT and CDR2 is YNNKEL (reference sequence). CDR3 sequence reads: CASSPLQREQETQYF. In nucleotides, the CDR3 is TGTGCCAGCAGCCCTTTACAGCGGGAGCAAGAGACCCAGTACTTC.

The V call is TRBV14, the J call TRBJ2-1; D may be TRBD1 or TRBD2 (5 bases each). The CDR3 has 15 amino acids. Germline-derived CDR1 and CDR2 are SGHDN and FVKESK. V lost 5 bases and J 10 bases, leaving 21 bases between the germline ends. CDR3 nucleotide sequence: TGTGCCAGCAGCTTCCGGGACCCCTCACCCAGGGAGCAGTTCTTC. This codes for CASSFRDPSPREQFF. Filled out from reference TRBV14 and TRBJ2-1, the complete variable domain reads EAGVTQFPSHSVIEKGQTVTLRCDPISGHDNLYWYRRVMGKEIKFLLHFVKESKQDESGMPNNRFLAERTGGTYSTLKVQPAELEDSGVYFCASSFRDPSPREQFFGPGTRLTVL.

This clonotype has at least ten counts. J is TRBJ2-7 and V is TRBV4-3, with D possibly TRBD1 on 5 matching bases. The CDR3 runs to 15 residues. The germline V and J ends were trimmed by 0 bases and 0 bases, with 9 bases remaining between them. Per germline, CDR1 LGHNA and CDR2 YSLEER. CDR3 DNA: TGCGCCAGCAGCCAAGAACTGACAGACTCCTACGAGCAGTACTTC. Translating gives CASSQELTDSYEQYF.

At least ten counts were recorded for this clonotype. The chain couples TRBV7-3 to TRBJ2-2, with D hard to call. V shed 1 base and J shed 3 bases, with 3 bases lying between them. This CDR3 contains 13 residues. The germline V gene encodes CDR1 SGHTA and CDR2 FQGTGA. The CDR3 protein is CASSLRHTGELFF. CDR3 nucleotide sequence: TGTGCCAGCAGCTTAAGGCACACCGGGGAGCTGTTTTTT.

V gene TRBV20-1 combines with J gene TRBJ2-3; no reliable D call. The CDR3 is 11 residues long. V dropped 3 bases and J dropped 6 bases, with 7 bases sitting between them. Germline CDR1 is DFQATT and CDR2 is SNEGSKA (reference sequence). The CDR3, as DNA: TGCAGTGCTAGGTTCCCGGATACGCAGTATTTT. As protein: CSARFPDTQYF.

The V call is TRBV9, the J call TRBJ2-1, with TRBD2 identical over 12 bases. J lost 5 bases, V lost 2 bases, and 2 bases had no gene match. Germline assignment: CDR1 SGDLS and CDR2 YYNGEE. This CDR3 is built from 15 residues. The CDR3 coding sequence is TGTGCCAGCAGCGTTCGGACTAGCGGGGACAATGAGCAGTTCTTC. Its translation is CASSVRTSGDNEQFF.

This clonotype was picked up a small number of times. The chain is built from TRBV10-2 and TRBJ2-6, with 7 positions matching TRBD1. CDR1 and CDR2 (germline): WSHSY, SAAADI. The CDR3 contains 19 residues. J was trimmed by 0 bases and V by 2 bases; bases with no gene match: 10. CDR3 sequence: CASSERGRQGNSGANVLTF. CDR3 bases: TGCGCCAGCAGTGAGCGAGGCAGACAGGGAAACTCTGGGGCCAACGTCCTGACTTTC.

V usage is TRBV14 and J usage is TRBJ2-7; a weak D match, TRBD1 (6 bases). Germline CDR1 and CDR2: SGHDN and FVKESK. The germline V and J ends were trimmed by 1 base and 3 bases, with 10 bases remaining between them. This CDR3 is 14 amino acids long. CDR3 loop: CASSQGGGLYEQYF. In DNA form, the CDR3 reads TGTGCCAGCAGCCAAGGTGGGGGCCTCTACGAGCAGTACTTC.

The CDR3 reads CSVEPGYTF. DNA for the CDR3: TGCAGCGTCGAGCCTGGCTACACCTTC. V and J are TRBV29-1 and TRBJ1-2; the D is unclear. Trimming took off 6 bases at V and 7 bases at J, with 6 bases between the two ends. CDR1 is SQVTM, CDR2 ANQGSEA, per germline. The CDR3 sequence is 9 residues long.

The rearrangement joins TRBV11-1 to TRBJ1-1; a weak D match, TRBD1 (5 bases). The CDR3 runs 13 residues. CDR1 is SGHAT, CDR2 FQDESV, per germline (reference sequence). Trimming cost V 3 bases and J 5 bases, with 10 bases left between them. In DNA form, the CDR3 reads TGTGCCAGCAGCTTGACAGAGGCTACTGAAGCTTTCTTT. It yields the protein CASSLTEATEAFF.

The CDR3 nucleotides are TGCAGCGTTGTATCCCAGGGTGGCTACACCTTC. This translates into CSVVSQGGYTF. The chain is built from TRBV29-1 and TRBJ1-2; maybe TRBD1 (5 bases). This CDR3 is built from 11 residues. Between the trimmed V and J ends, which lost 4 bases and 7 bases, there was a span of 10 bases. The germline gives CDR1 SQVTM, CDR2 ANQGSEA.

The chain employs TRBV20-1 and TRBJ1-1; no definite D call. The length of the CDR3 is 11 residues. The V gene's germline CDR1 is DFQATT and CDR2 SNEGSKA (reference sequence). With 7 bases removed from V and 1 base from J, the gap between germline ends came to 7 bases. CDR3: CSVSKNTEAFF. In nucleotides, the CDR3 is TGCAGTGTTTCAAAGAACACTGAAGCTTTCTTT.

This clonotype was recorded many times. This chain uses TRBV10-2 with TRBJ2-1; D is perhaps TRBD2 (5 bases). The CDR3 totals 13 residues. V lost 5 bases and J lost 3, with 8 bases in between. Germline loops: CDR1 WSHSY, CDR2 SAAADI. The CDR3 DNA reads as TGCGCCAGCAGTCGCGACTACTACAATGAGCAGTTCTTC. This encodes CASSRDYYNEQFF.

The chain carries TRBV11-2 and TRBJ1-1, with 8 positions matching TRBD1. Unmatched junction bases numbered 8, after V lost 5 bases and J lost 0 bases. There are 16 residues in the CDR3. Germline CDR1 reads SGHAT; CDR2 reads FQNNGV. The CDR3 DNA is TGTGCCAGCAGCCCCCAGACAGGGGCCATGAACACTGAAGCTTTCTTT. This codes for CASSPQTGAMNTEAFF.

The V call is TRBV7-6, the J call TRBJ2-5, with no clear D. The germline V and J ends were trimmed by 3 bases and 5 bases, with 19 bases remaining between them. CDR3 length equals 16 residues. CDR1 is SGHVS, CDR2 FNYEAQ, per germline. CDR3 sequence: CASSFDYPTRFETQYF. CDR3 coding DNA: TGTGCCAGCAGCTTCGATTACCCCACCAGGTTTGAGACCCAGTACTTC.

This clonotype came up many times. V gene TRBV11-2 combines with J gene TRBJ2-7; D unclear. Germline V lookup: CDR1 SGHAT, CDR2 FQNNGV. V shed 0 bases and J shed 6 bases, with 6 bases lying between them. There are 12 residues in the CDR3. The CDR3 loop is CASSLEWSEQYF. CDR3 nucleotide sequence: TGTGCCAGCAGCTTAGAGTGGAGCGAGCAGTACTTC.

This clonotype was seen more than once but under ten times. The chain joins TRBV6-2 or TRBV6-3 to TRBJ2-7, with TRBD1 as a possible D gene (6 bases). Germline V CDR1 and CDR2: MNHEY, SVGEGT. V was trimmed by 10 bases and J by 4 bases, leaving 17 bases between them. The CDR3 spans 13 residues. CDR3 coding DNA: TGTGCCACCATACCCCCTCAGGGGTACGAGCAGTACTTC. Amino acid sequence: CATIPPQGYEQYF.

There are many counts of this clonotype. J is TRBJ2-2 and V is TRBV7-2, with a tentative D call TRBD2 (6 bases). Deletions cut 4 bases from V and 1 base from J, with 7 bases between. This CDR3 is built from 14 residues. Per germline, CDR1 SGHTA and CDR2 FQGNSA. CDR3 region: CASSSGVNTGELFF. The CDR3, as DNA: TGTGCCAGCAGCTCGGGGGTGAACACCGGGGAGCTGTTTTTT.

This clonotype turned up a few times. An end of the junction differs from the germline gene, which may be a read error. The chain links TRBV18 to TRBJ1-1; D not resolved. CDR3 size: 14 residues. The germline gives CDR1 KGHSH, CDR2 LQKENI. CDR3 sequence: CVSSPAGPNTEAFF. The CDR3 DNA follows: TGTGTCAGCTCTCCCGCCGGACCGAACACTGAAGCTTTCTTT.

The chain joins TRBV7-2 to TRBJ2-2, with 7 nucleotides matching TRBD2. This CDR3 spans 15 amino acids. With 0 bases clipped from V and 8 bases from J, the junction kept 6 bases outside the gene matches. Germline values: CDR1 SGHTA, CDR2 FQGNSA. The CDR3 sequence is CASSLASGFKGELFF. CDR3 nucleotides: TGTGCCAGCAGCTTAGCTAGCGGGTTTAAGGGGGAGCTGTTTTTT.

This clonotype was seen at least ten times. V is TRBV7-9 and J is TRBJ2-2; maybe TRBD2 (5 bases). This CDR3 contains 14 residues. V was shortened by 2 bases and J by 4 bases, with 8 bases between the two germline ends. CDR1 is SEHNR, CDR2 FQNEAQ, per germline (reference sequence). CDR3 in amino acids: CASSLRGITGELFF. Written as DNA, the CDR3 is TGTGCCAGCAGCTTACGAGGGATCACCGGGGAGCTGTTTTTT. Complete variable domain (other parts from reference TRBV7-9 and TRBJ2-2): DTGVSQNPRHKITKRGQNVTFRCDPISEHNRLYWYRQTLGQGPEFLTYFQNEAQLEKSRLLSDRFSAERPKGSFSTLEIQRTEQGDSAMYLCASSLRGITGELFFGEGSRLTVL.

This clonotype has only a few counts. The chain links TRBV7-6 to TRBJ2-5, with no clear D. Trimming cost V 5 bases and J 5 bases, with 21 bases left between them. The germline gives CDR1 SGHVS, CDR2 FNYEAQ. This CDR3 region has 16 residues. The CDR3 here is CASSPGIGPQMETQYF. The CDR3 nucleotides are TGTGCCAGCAGCCCGGGTATTGGGCCCCAGATGGAGACCCAGTACTTC.

V usage is TRBV5-1 and J usage is TRBJ1-4, with a possible D match to TRBD1 (5 bases). V lost 2 bases, J lost 0 bases, and 5 bases lay in between. Germline V CDR1 and CDR2: SGHRS, YFSETQ. The CDR3 is 14 amino acids. As DNA, the CDR3 is TGCGCCAGCAGCTTACAGGCAACTAATGAAAAACTGTTTTTT. Translating it yields CASSLQATNEKLFF.